The clone carrying this T cell receptor beta chain showed up just a few times. Using unique molecular identifiers, the investigators prepared the TCRbeta library. TCRdb reprocessed the PCR reads with MiXCR, giving one entry per CDR3 protein. Of over 200,000 distinct CDR3 sequences in the sample, roughly 10% were seen once. The data belong to a study of T-cell reconstitution after alpha-beta-depleted transplantation in children. V was clipped by 3 bases and J by 2 bases; unmatched bases: 5. The CDR3 has 15 residues. Germline V gene data show CDR1 as SGHTA and CDR2 as FQGNSA. This TCR came from a human donor who donated a stem cell graft to a child with acute lymphoblastic leukemia. V and J are TRBV7-2 and TRBJ2-3, with 7 positions matching TRBD1. The sample was PBMCs from the stem cell graft donor, taken from the stem cell graft. This CDR3 is CASSLQTGSTDTQYF. CDR3 coding DNA: TGTGCCAGCAGCTTGCAGACAGGGTCCACAGATACGCAGTATTTT. Filled out from reference TRBV7-2 and TRBJ2-3, the complete variable domain reads GAGVSQSPSNKVTEKGKDVELRCDPISGHTALYWYRQSLGQGLEFLIYFQGNSAPDKSGLPSDRFSAERTGGSVSTLTIQRTQQEDSAVYLCASSLQTGSTDTQYFGPGTRLTVL.